This TCR beta chain was obtained from a study of CD8 T cells in Susac syndrome. Whole-study findings and limits: The peak of CD8+ clonal expansion in Susac was seen in TEMRA cells and active patients. Total CD8+ and CD8+ TEMRA repertoires contained 15 to 20 and five Susac-specific public clones, respectively.

V was shortened by 0 bases and J by 9 bases, with 9 bases between the two germline ends. The CDR3 has 12 amino acids. CDR1 is LGHNA and CDR2 is YSLEER in the germline V gene. Regarding this clonotype: Its antigen is unknown.

Random hexamers were used to reverse transcribe an amount of roughly 0.5 to 1 ug RNA. TCR beta CDR3 was amplified by immunoSEQ multiplex PCR. This amplification extended across 54 Vbeta and 13 Jbeta segments. Using its own MiXCR run on the immunoSEQ multiplex PCR reads, TCRdb lists one record per CDR3 protein. The top ten hold less than 0.8% of the sample, which has 50,000 to 55,000 distinct CDR3 sequences, more than 85% seen once. Each Susac syndrome patient had definite or probable disease by recently defined criteria. V and J are TRBV4-3 and TRBJ2-7; a weak D match, TRBD2 (5 bases). The source of this sequence is a human donor with Susac syndrome. The sequenced sample was CD8+ T cells from PBMCs. CDR3 sequence: CASSQDGSSQYF. CDR3 bases: TGCGCCAGCAGCCAAGATGGGAGTTCGCAGTACTTC.